This TCR beta chain was documented in a study of tumor-infiltrating lymphocytes in primary liver carcinoma. Extraction of RNA together with DNA used about 17-30 mg of unsorted bulk tissue. The study, taken as a whole, reports: Reduced overlap was seen in tumor-adjacent and tumor-blood pairs versus tumor region pairs.

In the case of this clonotype: Its antigen is not identified. A junction boundary mismatches the germline segment, possibly from a read error.

The CDR3 loop spans 17 amino acids. The germline V gene has CDR1 SGHAT and CDR2 FQNNGV. A constant-region primer served to make TCR beta cDNA from roughly 480 ng total RNA. Library construction for TCR beta comprised three nested multiplex PCR rounds performed with slightly modified ARM-PCR. Researchers ran the first two PCR rounds for roughly 10 cycles each with TRBV1-TRBV30 forward primers and a C-beta reverse primer. One entry per CDR3 protein, called by TCRdb with MiXCR from the multiplex PCR reads. The repertoire includes about 92,000 distinct CDR3 sequences, around 68% of them detected once, and around 27% sits in the top ten.

The sequence came from a man between 40 and 49 years old with primary liver carcinoma and hepatitis B virus infection. The chain joins TRBV11-2 to TRBJ2-2; weak D call: TRBD2 (6 bases). What was sequenced was tumor-adjacent normal liver tissue. CDR3 coding DNA: TGTGCCAACAGCTCCCGTTTAGCAGGAGGGTCGATCGGGGAGCTGTTTTTT. This gives the protein CANSSRLAGGSIGELFF. The entire variable domain, with the rest obtained from reference TRBV11-2 and TRBJ2-2, is as follows: EAGVAQSPRYKIIEKRQSVAFWCNPISGHATLYWYQQILGQGPKLLIQFQNNGVVDDSQLPKDRFSAERLKGVDSTLKIQPAKLEDSAVYLCANSSRLAGGSIGELFFGEGSRLTVL.